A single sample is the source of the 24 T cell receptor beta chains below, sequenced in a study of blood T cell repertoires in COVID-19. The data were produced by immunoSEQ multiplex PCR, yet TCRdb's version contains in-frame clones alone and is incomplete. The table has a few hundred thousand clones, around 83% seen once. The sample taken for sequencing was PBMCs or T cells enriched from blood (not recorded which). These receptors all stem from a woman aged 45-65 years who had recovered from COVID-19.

The CDR3 is CASSQGGQPQHF. CDR3 DNA sequence: TGTGCCAGCAGCCAAGGAGGACAGCCCCAGCATTTT. V usage is TRBV14 and J usage is TRBJ1-5; D is ambiguous. V lost 1 base and J lost 7, with 5 bases in between. CDR3 size: 12 residues. The germline V gene encodes CDR1 SGHDN and CDR2 FVKESK.

CDR3 nucleotides: TGTGCCAGCTCACCGGAGTTAGATTTCAACTATGGCTACACCTTC. It specifies CASSPELDFNYGYTF. V gene TRBV18 combines with J gene TRBJ1-2; no clear D. The V end was cut by 3 bases, the J end by 2 bases, with 13 bases between. Germline-derived CDR1 and CDR2 are KGHSH and LQKENI. The CDR3 runs 15 residues.

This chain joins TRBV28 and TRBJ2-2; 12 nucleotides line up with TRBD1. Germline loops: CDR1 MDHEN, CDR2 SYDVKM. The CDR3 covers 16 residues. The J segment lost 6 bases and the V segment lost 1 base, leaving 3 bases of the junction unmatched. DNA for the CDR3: TGTGCCAGCAGTTTATCCGGGACAGGGGGCTCCGGGGAGCTGTTTTTT. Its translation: CASSLSGTGGSGELFF.

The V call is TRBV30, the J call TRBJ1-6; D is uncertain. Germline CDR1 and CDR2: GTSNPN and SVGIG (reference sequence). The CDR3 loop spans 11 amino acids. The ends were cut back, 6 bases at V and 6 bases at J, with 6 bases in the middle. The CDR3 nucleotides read TGTGCCTGCTCTACTAATTCACCCCTCCACTTT. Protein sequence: CACSTNSPLHF.

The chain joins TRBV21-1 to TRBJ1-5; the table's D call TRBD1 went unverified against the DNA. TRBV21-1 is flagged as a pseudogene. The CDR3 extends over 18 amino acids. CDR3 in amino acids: CASSKLGTGYHSNQPQHF. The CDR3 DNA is TGTGCCAGCAGCAAACTCGGGACAGGGTACCATAGCAATCAGCCCCAGCATTTT.

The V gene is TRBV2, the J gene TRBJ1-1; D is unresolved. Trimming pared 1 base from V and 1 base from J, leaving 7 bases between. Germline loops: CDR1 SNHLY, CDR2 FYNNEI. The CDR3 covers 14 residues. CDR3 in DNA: TGTGCCAGCAGTGAAGGCAGTCAGAACACTGAAGCTTTCTTT. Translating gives CASSEGSQNTEAFF.

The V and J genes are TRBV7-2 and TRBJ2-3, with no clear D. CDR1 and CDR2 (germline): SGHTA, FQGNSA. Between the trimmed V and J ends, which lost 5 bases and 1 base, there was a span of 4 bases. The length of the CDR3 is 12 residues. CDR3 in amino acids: CASSHRTDTQYF. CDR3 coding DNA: TGTGCCAGCAGCCATCGCACAGATACGCAGTATTTT.

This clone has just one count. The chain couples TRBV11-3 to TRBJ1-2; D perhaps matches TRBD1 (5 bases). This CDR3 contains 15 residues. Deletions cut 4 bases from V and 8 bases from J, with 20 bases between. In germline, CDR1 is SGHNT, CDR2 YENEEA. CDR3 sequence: CASSSTPSGQGGYTF. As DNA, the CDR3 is TGTGCCAGCAGCTCTACCCCGTCGGGTCAGGGAGGCTACACCTTC.

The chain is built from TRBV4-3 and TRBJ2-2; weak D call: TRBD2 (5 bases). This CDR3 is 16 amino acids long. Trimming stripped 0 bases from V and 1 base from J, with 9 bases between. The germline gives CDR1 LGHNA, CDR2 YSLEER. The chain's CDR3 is CASSQETGLNTGELFF. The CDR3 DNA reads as TGCGCCAGCAGCCAAGAAACGGGGTTGAACACCGGGGAGCTGTTTTTT.

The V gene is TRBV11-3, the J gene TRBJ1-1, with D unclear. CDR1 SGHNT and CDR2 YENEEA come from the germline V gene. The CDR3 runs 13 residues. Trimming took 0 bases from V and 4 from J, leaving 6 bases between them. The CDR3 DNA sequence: TGTGCCAGCAGCTTAGAACGGAGCACTGAAGCTTTCTTT. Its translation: CASSLERSTEAFF.

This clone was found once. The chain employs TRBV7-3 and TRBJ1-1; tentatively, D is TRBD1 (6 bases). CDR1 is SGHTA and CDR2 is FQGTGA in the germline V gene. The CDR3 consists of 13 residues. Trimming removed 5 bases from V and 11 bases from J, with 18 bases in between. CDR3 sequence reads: CASSPDRRTEAFF. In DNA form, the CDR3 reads TGTGCCAGCAGCCCAGATAGAAGGACAGAGGCTTTCTTT.

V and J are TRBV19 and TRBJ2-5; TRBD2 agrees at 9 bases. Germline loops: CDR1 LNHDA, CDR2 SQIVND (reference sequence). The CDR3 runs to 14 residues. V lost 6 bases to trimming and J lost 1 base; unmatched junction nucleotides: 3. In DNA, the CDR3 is TGTGCCAGTAGCCATAGCGGGGGCCAAGAGACCCAGTACTTC. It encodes CASSHSGGQETQYF.

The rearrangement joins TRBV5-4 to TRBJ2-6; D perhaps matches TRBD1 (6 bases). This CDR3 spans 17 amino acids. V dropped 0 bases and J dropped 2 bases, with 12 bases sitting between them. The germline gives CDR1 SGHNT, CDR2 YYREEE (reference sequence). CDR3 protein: CASSLDGGTAGANVLTF. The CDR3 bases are TGTGCCAGCAGCTTGGATGGGGGCACGGCTGGGGCCAACGTCCTGACTTTC.

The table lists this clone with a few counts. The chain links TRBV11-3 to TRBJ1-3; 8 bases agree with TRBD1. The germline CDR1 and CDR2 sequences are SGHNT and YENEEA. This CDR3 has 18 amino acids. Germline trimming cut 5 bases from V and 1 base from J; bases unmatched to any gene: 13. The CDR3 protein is CASSHLGRGRISGNTIYF. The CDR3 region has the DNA TGTGCCAGCAGCCATTTGGGCAGGGGGCGAATATCTGGAAACACCATATATTTT.

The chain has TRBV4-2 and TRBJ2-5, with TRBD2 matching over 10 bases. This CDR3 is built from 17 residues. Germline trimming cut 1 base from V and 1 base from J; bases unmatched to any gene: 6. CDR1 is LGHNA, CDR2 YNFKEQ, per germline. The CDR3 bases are TGTGCCAGCAGCCAAGGCGGTAGCGGGAGGTCCCAAGAGACCCAGTACTTC. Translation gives CASSQGGSGRSQETQYF.

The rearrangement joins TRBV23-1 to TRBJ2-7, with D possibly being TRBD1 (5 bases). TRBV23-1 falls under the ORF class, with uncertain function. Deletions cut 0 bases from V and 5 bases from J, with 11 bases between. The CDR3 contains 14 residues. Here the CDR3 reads CASSQSAGSHEQYF. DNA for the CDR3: TGCGCCAGCAGTCAATCGGCAGGGTCCCACGAGCAGTACTTC.

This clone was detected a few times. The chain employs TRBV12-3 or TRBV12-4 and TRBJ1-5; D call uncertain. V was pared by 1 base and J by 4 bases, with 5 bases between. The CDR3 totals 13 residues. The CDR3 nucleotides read TGTGCCAGCAGTTTAGGGAGTAATCAGCCCCAGCATTTT. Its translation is CASSLGSNQPQHF.

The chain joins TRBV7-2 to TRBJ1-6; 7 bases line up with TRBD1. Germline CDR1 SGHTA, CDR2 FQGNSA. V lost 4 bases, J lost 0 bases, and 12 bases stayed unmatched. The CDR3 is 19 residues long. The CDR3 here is CASSSPGTVSFSYNSPLHF. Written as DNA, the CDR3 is TGTGCCAGCAGCTCCCCCGGGACAGTAAGCTTCTCCTATAATTCACCCCTCCACTTT.

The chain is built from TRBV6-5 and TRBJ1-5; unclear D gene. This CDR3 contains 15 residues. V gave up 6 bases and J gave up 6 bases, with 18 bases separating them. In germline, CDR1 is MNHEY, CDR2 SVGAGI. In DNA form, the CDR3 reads TGTGCCAGCAGCCAACAGTGGAGGGCTGGTCAGCCCCAGCATTTT. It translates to CASSQQWRAGQPQHF.

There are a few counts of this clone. The CDR3 region is CASSLDREFYEQYF. The CDR3 nucleotides read TGCGCCAGCAGCTTAGACAGGGAGTTCTACGAGCAGTACTTC. This rearrangement joins TRBV5-1 to TRBJ2-7; 7 bases match TRBD1. Germline lookup yields CDR1 SGHRS and CDR2 YFSETQ. The CDR3 length is 14 residues. Unmatched junction bases numbered 5, after V lost 2 bases and J lost 3 bases.

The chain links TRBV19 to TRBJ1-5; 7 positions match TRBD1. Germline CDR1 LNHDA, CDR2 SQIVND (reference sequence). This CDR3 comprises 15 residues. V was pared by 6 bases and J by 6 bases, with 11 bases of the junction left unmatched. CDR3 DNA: TGTGCCAGTAGCGAGGGTACAGGGGCGGGTCAGCCCCAGCATTTT. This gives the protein CASSEGTGAGQPQHF.

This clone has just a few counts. The chain's CDR3 is CASAAHAHNEQFF. CDR3 sequence (DNA): TGTGCCAGCGCGGCTCATGCTCACAATGAGCAGTTCTTC. The rearrangement links TRBV7-2 to TRBJ2-1; no reliable D call. V was clipped by 8 bases and J by 5 bases, with 13 bases between them. CDR3 length: 13 amino acids. Per the germline V gene, CDR1 is SGHTA and CDR2 is FQGNSA.

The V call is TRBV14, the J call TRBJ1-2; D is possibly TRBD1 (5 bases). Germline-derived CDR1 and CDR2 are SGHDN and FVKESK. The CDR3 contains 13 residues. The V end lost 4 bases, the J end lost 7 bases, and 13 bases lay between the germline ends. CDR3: CASSPRRGGGYTF. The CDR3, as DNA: TGTGCCAGCAGCCCTCGAAGGGGCGGTGGCTACACCTTC.

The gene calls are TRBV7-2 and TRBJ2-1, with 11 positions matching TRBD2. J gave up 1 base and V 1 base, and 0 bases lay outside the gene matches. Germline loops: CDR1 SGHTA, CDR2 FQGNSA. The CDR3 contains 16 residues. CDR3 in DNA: TGTGCCAGCAGCTTAGGACTAGCGGGGTCCTACAATGAGCAGTTCTTC. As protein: CASSLGLAGSYNEQFF.